The source of this T cell receptor (beta chain) is a study of cytomegalovirus exposure and HLA in healthy donors. Overall study: About 85 million unique TCRs from HLA-typed donors were held in an early release of data.

For this clone: Its antigen is unidentified.

The study ran its PCR with 60 Vbeta and 13 Jbeta primers. TCRdb's copy holds only in-frame clones and misses some; the assay was immunoSEQ multiplex PCR. The data show approximately 100,000 clones, around three quarters seen once. Study results and caveats: Among donors in an Asian-associated ancestry cluster, a later analysis reportedly found fewer N-insertions than the roughly 610-donor mean.

The germline V and J ends were trimmed by 2 bases and 3 bases, with 7 bases remaining between them. There are 13 residues in the CDR3. In germline, CDR1 is KGHSH, CDR2 LQKENI. The sequenced material came from PBMCs. The TCR was taken from a woman aged 18-29 years in good health and CMV-seropositive. The chain uses TRBV18 and TRBJ2-5; no firm D call. CDR3 loop: CASSPINKETQYF. In DNA, the CDR3 is TGTGCCAGCTCACCAATAAATAAAGAGACCCAGTACTTC.